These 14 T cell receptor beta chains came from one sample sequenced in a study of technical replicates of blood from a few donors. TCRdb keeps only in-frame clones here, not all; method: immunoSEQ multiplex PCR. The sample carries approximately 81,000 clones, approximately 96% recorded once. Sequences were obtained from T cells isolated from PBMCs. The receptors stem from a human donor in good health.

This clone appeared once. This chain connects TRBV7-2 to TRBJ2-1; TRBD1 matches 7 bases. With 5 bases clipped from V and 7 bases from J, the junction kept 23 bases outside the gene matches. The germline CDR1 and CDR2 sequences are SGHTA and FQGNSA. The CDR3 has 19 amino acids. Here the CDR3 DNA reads TGTGCCAGCAGCACCCGGGACAGCTTTTCCGGGTCTGCGGTGAATGAGCAGTTCTTC. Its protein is CASSTRDSFSGSAVNEQFF. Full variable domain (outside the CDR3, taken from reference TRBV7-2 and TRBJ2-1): GAGVSQSPSNKVTEKGKDVELRCDPISGHTALYWYRQSLGQGLEFLIYFQGNSAPDKSGLPSDRFSAERTGGSVSTLTIQRTQQEDSAVYLCASSTRDSFSGSAVNEQFFGPGTRLTVL.

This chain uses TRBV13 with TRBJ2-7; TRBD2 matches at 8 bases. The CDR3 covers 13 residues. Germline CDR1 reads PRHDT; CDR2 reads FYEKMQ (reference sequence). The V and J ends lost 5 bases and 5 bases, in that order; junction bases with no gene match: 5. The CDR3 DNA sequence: TGTGCCAGCAGCAGCGGGGGAGGCCACGAGCAGTACTTC. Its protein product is CASSSGGGHEQYF.

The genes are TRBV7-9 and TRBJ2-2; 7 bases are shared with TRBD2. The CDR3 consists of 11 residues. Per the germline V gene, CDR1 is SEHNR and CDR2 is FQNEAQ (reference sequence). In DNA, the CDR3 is TGTAGACTAGCTGACACCGGGGAGCTGTTTTTT. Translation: CRLADTGELFF.

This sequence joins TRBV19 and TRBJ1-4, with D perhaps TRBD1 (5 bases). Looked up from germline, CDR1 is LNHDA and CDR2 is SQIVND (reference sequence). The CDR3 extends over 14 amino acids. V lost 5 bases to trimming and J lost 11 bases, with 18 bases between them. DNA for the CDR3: TGTGCCAGTAGTGACGGTCAGGGCGGGACGAAACTGTTTTTT. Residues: CASSDGQGGTKLFF.

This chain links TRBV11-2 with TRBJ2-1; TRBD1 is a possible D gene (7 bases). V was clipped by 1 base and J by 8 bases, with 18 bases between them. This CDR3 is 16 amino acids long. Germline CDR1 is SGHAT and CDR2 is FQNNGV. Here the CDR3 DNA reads TGTGCCAGCAGCTTAGGACTTACAGGGGCGGGACATGAGCAGTTCTTC. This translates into CASSLGLTGAGHEQFF.

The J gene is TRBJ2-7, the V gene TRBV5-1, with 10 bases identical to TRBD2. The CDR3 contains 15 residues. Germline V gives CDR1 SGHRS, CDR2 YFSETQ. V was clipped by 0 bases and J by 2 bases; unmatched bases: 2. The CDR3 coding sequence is TGCGCCAGCAGCTTGGGAACTAGCGGGGCCTACGAGCAGTACTTC. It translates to CASSLGTSGAYEQYF. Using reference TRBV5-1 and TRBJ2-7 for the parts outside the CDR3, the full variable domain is KAGVTQTPRYLIKTRGQQVTLSCSPISGHRSVSWYQQTPGQGLQFLFEYFSETQRNKGNFPGRFSGRQFSNSRSEMNVSTLELGDSALYLCASSLGTSGAYEQYFGPGTRLTVT.

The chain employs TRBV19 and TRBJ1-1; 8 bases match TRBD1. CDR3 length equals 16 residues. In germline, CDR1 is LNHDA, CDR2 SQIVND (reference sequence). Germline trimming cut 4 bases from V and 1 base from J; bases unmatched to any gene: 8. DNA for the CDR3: TGTGCCAGTAGTAAGAACGCCGGGACAGGGAACACTGAAGCTTTCTTT. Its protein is CASSKNAGTGNTEAFF. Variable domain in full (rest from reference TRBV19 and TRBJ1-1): DGGITQSPKYLFRKEGQNVTLSCEQNLNHDAMYWYRQDPGQGLRLIYYSQIVNDFQKGDIAEGYSVSREKKESFPLTVTSAQKNPTAFYLCASSKNAGTGNTEAFFGQGTRLTVV.

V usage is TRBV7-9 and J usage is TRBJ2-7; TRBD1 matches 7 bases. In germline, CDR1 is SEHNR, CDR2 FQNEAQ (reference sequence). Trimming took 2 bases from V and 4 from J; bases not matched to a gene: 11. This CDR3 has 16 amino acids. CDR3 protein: CASSLTITGQVYEQYF. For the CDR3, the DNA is TGTGCCAGCAGCTTAACCATTACAGGACAGGTGTACGAGCAGTACTTC.

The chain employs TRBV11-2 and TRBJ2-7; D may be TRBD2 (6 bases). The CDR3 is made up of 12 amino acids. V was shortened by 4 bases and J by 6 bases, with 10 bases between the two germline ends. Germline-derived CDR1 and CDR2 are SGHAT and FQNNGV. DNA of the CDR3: TGTGCCAGCAGCTATTATAGCGGCGAGCAGTACTTC. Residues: CASSYYSGEQYF.

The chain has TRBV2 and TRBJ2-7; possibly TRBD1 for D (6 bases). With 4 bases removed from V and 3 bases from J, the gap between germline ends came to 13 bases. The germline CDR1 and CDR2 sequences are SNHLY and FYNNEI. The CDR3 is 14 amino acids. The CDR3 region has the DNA TGTGCCAGCAGTGTTGCAGGGGCGAGCTACGAGCAGTACTTC. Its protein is CASSVAGASYEQYF.

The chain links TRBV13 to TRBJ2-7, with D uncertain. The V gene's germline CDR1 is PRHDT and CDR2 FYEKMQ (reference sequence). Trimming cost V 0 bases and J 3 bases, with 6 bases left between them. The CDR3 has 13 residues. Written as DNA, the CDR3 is TGTGCCAGCAGCTTAGGGGCAGGCTACGAGCAGTACTTC. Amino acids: CASSLGAGYEQYF.

CDR3 sequence: CASGWGTEEAFF. CDR3 bases: TGTGCTAGTGGTTGGGGGACAGAGGAAGCTTTCTTT. This chain uses TRBV12-5 with TRBJ1-1, with 7 bases that match TRBD1. The V gene end was trimmed by 4 bases and the J gene end by 8 bases; junction bases not matched to a gene: 4. Germline lookup yields CDR1 LGHNT and CDR2 FRNRAP. This CDR3 is built from 12 residues.

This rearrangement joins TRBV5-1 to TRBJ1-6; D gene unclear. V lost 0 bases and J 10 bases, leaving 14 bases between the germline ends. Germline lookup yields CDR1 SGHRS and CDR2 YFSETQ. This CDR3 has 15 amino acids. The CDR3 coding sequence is TGCGCCAGCAGCTTGGCCGAGGCCCCGCCATCACCCCTCCACTTT. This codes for CASSLAEAPPSPLHF.

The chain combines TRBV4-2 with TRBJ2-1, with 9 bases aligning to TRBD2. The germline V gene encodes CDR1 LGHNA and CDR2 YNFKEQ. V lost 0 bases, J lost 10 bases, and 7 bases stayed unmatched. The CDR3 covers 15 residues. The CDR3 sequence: CASSQDLAGVMEQFF. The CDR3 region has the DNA TGTGCCAGCAGCCAAGATTTAGCGGGAGTAATGGAGCAGTTCTTC.